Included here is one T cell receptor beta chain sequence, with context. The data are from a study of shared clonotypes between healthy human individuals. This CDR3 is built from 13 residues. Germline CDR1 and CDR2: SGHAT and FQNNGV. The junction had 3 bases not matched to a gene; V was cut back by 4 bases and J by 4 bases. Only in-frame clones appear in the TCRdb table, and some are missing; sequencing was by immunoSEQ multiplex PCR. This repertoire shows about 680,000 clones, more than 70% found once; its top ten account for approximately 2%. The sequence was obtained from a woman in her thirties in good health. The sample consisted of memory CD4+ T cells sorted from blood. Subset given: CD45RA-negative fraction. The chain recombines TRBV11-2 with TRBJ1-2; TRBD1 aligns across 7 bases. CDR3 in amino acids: CASSSRQGYGYTF. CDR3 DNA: TGTGCCAGCAGCTCTCGACAGGGCTATGGCTACACCTTC.